Described below is a single T cell receptor (beta chain) sequence and its context. Antigen unknown. The read stops 3 residues short of the end of the CDR3; the missing end is completed from the germline J gene. The germline V gene has CDR1 SGHRS and CDR2 YFSETQ. With 5 bases removed from V and 4 bases from J, the gap between germline ends came to 10 bases. This CDR3 is 13 amino acids long. This specimen comes from a study of Tregs in tolerant kidney transplant recipients. Study-wide points: Changing PCR primers prevented nucleotide comparison between some patients' samples. Expanding Tregs on activated donor B cells appeared to best identify donor-specific TCRbeta clones. Validation in larger populations is needed because few patients were studied.

The assay was immunoSEQ multiplex PCR, and TCRdb's table has in-frame clones only and misses some. This table lists about 48,000 clones. Unstimulated regulatory T cells (CD4+CD25+CD127-), CD4+CD25- non-regulatory cells, CD4 and CD8 cells were FACS-sorted from thawed PBMCs. The chain uses TRBV5-1 and TRBJ2-1; maybe TRBD2 (5 bases). The sequences come from CD4+ T cells from blood, collected before the transplant. This clonotype was sampled from a human donor who received a combined kidney and bone marrow transplant. The CDR3: CASSRSGYNEQFF. CDR3 DNA, as far as it was read: TGCGCCAGCAGTCGTTCGGGGTACAATGAG.